A single sample is the source of the 18 T cell receptor beta chains below, sequenced in a study of regulatory T cells in long-lasting Graves disease. The time point denotes: newly diagnosed GD, antithyroid drugs for less than 3 months. With RNA extracted from PBMCs as input, the TCR library was made. With iRepertoire HTBI primers and Arm-PCR of CDR3 regions, TCR beta libraries were built. One entry per CDR3 protein results from TCRdb running MiXCR on the multiplex PCR reads. The table lists 350,000 to 500,000 distinct CDR3 sequences, approximately 16% of them singletons. The same sample was also studied in work on T cells in Graves' hyperthyroidism and ophthalmopathy.

The sequencing used peripheral blood mononuclear cells (PBMCs), collected at new diagnosis, from a patient treated with antithyroid drugs. The receptors shown here come from a woman younger than 45 with Graves disease.

This CDR3 reads CASSFPLNYGYTF. CDR3 coding DNA: TGTGCCAGCAGTTTCCCCTTAAACTATGGCTACACCTTC. The chain recombines TRBV28 with TRBJ1-2; D remains unclear. From germline, CDR1 is MDHEN and CDR2 SYDVKM. The CDR3 spans 13 residues. Trimming shortened V by 3 bases and J by 2 bases, and 7 bases separated the two germline ends.

This clonotype was picked up many times. The rearrangement uses TRBV2 and TRBJ2-7; 16 bases are shared with TRBD2. Germline trimming cut 1 base from V and 3 bases from J; bases unmatched to any gene: 9. This CDR3 comprises 19 residues. CDR1 and CDR2 from the germline V gene are SNHLY and FYNNEI. The CDR3 region has the DNA TGTGCCAGCAGTGAAGGGGGGGGACTAGCGGGAGGGCCGTTCTACGAGCAGTACTTC. Its protein is CASSEGGGLAGGPFYEQYF. The full variable domain, its missing parts supplied by reference TRBV2 and TRBJ2-7, is EPEVTQTPSHQVTQMGQEVILRCVPISNHLYFYWYRQILGQKVEFLVSFYNNEISEKSEIFDDQFSVERPDGSNFTLKIRSTKLEDSAMYFCASSEGGGLAGGPFYEQYFGPGTRLTVT.

This clonotype was counted a few times. The rearrangement links TRBV7-3 to TRBJ2-3; the match to TRBD1 covers 9 bases. The junction had 5 bases not matched to a gene; V was cut back by 4 bases and J by 0 bases. There are 16 residues in the CDR3. Germline V gene sequence: CDR1 SGHTA, CDR2 FQGTGA. CDR3 sequence (DNA): TGTGCCAGCAGCTCGGGACAGGGTGGGAGCACAGATACGCAGTATTTT. Its protein product is CASSSGQGGSTDTQYF.

This clonotype has a count of ten or more. The chain joins TRBV11-2 to TRBJ1-1; D might be TRBD1 (5 bases). This CDR3 has 13 residues. Trimming left V 2 bases short and J 5 bases short, with 9 bases between. In germline, CDR1 is SGHAT, CDR2 FQNNGV. Here the CDR3 DNA reads TGTGCCAGCAGCTTACGCCAGGGTACTGAAGCTTTCTTT. This sequence encodes CASSLRQGTEAFF. Together with reference TRBV11-2 and TRBJ1-1, the CDR3 gives the full variable domain: EAGVAQSPRYKIIEKRQSVAFWCNPISGHATLYWYQQILGQGPKLLIQFQNNGVVDDSQLPKDRFSAERLKGVDSTLKIQPAKLEDSAVYLCASSLRQGTEAFFGQGTRLTVV.

This clonotype was recorded at least ten times. The chain links TRBV11-2 to TRBJ2-1; TRBD2 aligns across 11 bases. This CDR3 spans 18 amino acids. Losses at the gene ends were 5 bases for V and 3 bases for J; bases not matched to a gene: 12. The V gene's germline CDR1 is SGHAT and CDR2 FQNNGV. This CDR3 is CASSARLQGTSGYNEQFF. The CDR3 nucleotides are TGTGCCAGCAGCGCCCGTTTGCAGGGGACTAGCGGCTACAATGAGCAGTTCTTC.

This clonotype was detected many times. This chain connects TRBV5-1 to TRBJ2-1, with D possibly being TRBD2 (6 bases). CDR1 SGHRS and CDR2 YFSETQ come from the germline V gene. With 0 bases removed from V and 5 bases from J, the gap between germline ends came to 12 bases. The CDR3 spans 15 residues. The CDR3 loop is CASSLVGLTNNEQFF. The CDR3 coding sequence is TGCGCCAGCAGCTTGGTGGGACTCACGAACAATGAGCAGTTCTTC. Full variable domain (missing parts from reference TRBV5-1 and TRBJ2-1): KAGVTQTPRYLIKTRGQQVTLSCSPISGHRSVSWYQQTPGQGLQFLFEYFSETQRNKGNFPGRFSGRQFSNSRSEMNVSTLELGDSALYLCASSLVGLTNNEQFFGPGTRLTVL.

Ten or more counts support this clonotype. The chain has TRBV12-3 or TRBV12-4 and TRBJ1-2; 7 bases align to TRBD1. This CDR3 spans 13 amino acids. Trimming took 6 bases from V and 8 from J; bases not matched to a gene: 9. CDR3 coding DNA: TGTGCCAGCAGCTTGGGGACAGTAGGAGGCTACACCTTC. Amino acids: CASSLGTVGGYTF.

At least ten counts were recorded for this clonotype. The rearrangement joins TRBV3-1 to TRBJ1-5; no reliable D call. This CDR3 comprises 15 residues. The V gene lost 0 bases and the J gene lost 3 bases, with 9 bases spanning the gap. Germline loops: CDR1 LGHDT, CDR2 YNNKEL (reference sequence). CDR3 protein: CASSQDPGYNQPQHF. The CDR3 DNA is TGTGCCAGCAGCCAAGACCCGGGATACAATCAGCCCCAGCATTTT.

This clonotype was detected ten times or more. The J gene is TRBJ1-1, the V gene TRBV11-2, with a tentative D call TRBD1 (6 bases). The CDR3 is made up of 14 amino acids. Looked up from germline, CDR1 is SGHAT and CDR2 is FQNNGV. The V and J ends lost 10 bases and 3 bases respectively, with 18 bases between them. The DNA of the CDR3 is TGTGCCACCGACAGGAGACGCGGTTACACTGAAGCTTTCTTT. Its protein product is CATDRRRGYTEAFF.

In this sample, this clonotype turned up many times. One end of the junction does not line up with germline, which may come from a read error. The rearrangement uses TRBV7-6 and TRBJ2-5; D ambiguous. CDR1 and CDR2 from the germline V gene are SGHVS and FNYEAQ. CDR3 size: 13 residues. This CDR3 reads CASGFWEEETQYF. DNA for the CDR3: TGTGCCAGCGGCTTTTGGGAAGAAGAGACCCAGTACTTC.

This rearrangement joins TRBV28 to TRBJ2-4; D may match TRBD1 or TRBD2 (5 bases each). Germline CDR1 MDHEN, CDR2 SYDVKM. V gave up 5 bases and J gave up 2 bases, with 16 bases separating them. This CDR3 has 16 residues. For the CDR3, the DNA is TGTGCCAGCAGTCTCCCGGGACCTACAACCAAAAACATTCAGTACTTC. Its translation is CASSLPGPTTKNIQYF.

The gene calls are TRBV6-9 and TRBJ1-1, with D unresolved. The CDR3 covers 12 residues. Looked up from germline, CDR1 is MNHGY and CDR2 is SVAAGI. Trimming cost V 3 bases and J 4 bases, with 6 bases left between them. The CDR3: CASSYISTEAFF. The CDR3 nucleotides read TGTGCCAGCAGTTACATATCCACTGAAGCTTTCTTT.

This clonotype was detected ten times or more. The chain employs TRBV29-1 and TRBJ2-3, with 11 bases aligning to TRBD2. Germline CDR1 reads SQVTM; CDR2 reads ANQGSEA. The CDR3 loop spans 14 amino acids. V was pared by 6 bases and J by 7 bases, with 9 bases of the junction left unmatched. CDR3 sequence reads: CSVETSGNPNTQYF. CDR3 in DNA: TGCAGCGTGGAGACTAGCGGGAATCCAAATACGCAGTATTTT.

This clonotype has at least ten counts. The chain employs TRBV20-1 and TRBJ2-5; 9 nucleotides agree with TRBD2. Germline V gives CDR1 DFQATT, CDR2 SNEGSKA (reference sequence). The junction had 5 bases not matched to a gene; V was cut back by 3 bases and J by 0 bases. This CDR3 spans 15 amino acids. The CDR3 bases are TGCAGTGCTAGCGATCTAGCGGGGCACCAAGAGACCCAGTACTTC. Its protein product is CSASDLAGHQETQYF.

Turning to this clonotype: A read error may be the cause here, since a much bigger clone is one base away. The gene calls are TRBV3-1 and TRBJ2-3, with D possibly TRBD2 on 5 matching bases. From germline, CDR1 is LGHDT and CDR2 YNNKEL (reference sequence). The V end lost 4 bases, the J end lost 5 bases, and 16 bases lay between the germline ends. The CDR3 extends over 15 amino acids. The CDR3 region has the DNA TGTGCCAGCAGCCCCCGGGGAGCCTGTATAGATACGCAGTATTTT. It is translated as CASSPRGACIDTQYF.

This clonotype was detected many times. The chain employs TRBV20-1 and TRBJ2-7; D gene uncertain. The germline CDR1 and CDR2 sequences are DFQATT and SNEGSKA (reference sequence). The V and J ends lost 3 bases and 3 bases respectively, with 15 bases between them. This CDR3 is built from 14 residues. The CDR3 nucleotides are TGCAGTGCTAGGATCGGACGGGCTTACTACGAGCAGTACTTC. Protein product: CSARIGRAYYEQYF.

This clonotype was counted many times. V usage is TRBV28 and J usage is TRBJ2-5, with 8 bases lining up with TRBD1. The CDR3 spans 14 residues. In germline, CDR1 is MDHEN, CDR2 SYDVKM. Losses at the gene ends were 6 bases for V and 5 bases for J; bases not matched to a gene: 8. Written as DNA, the CDR3 is TGTGCCAGCAGGCCCGACAGGGGTGGGGAGACCCAGTACTTC. This translates into CASRPDRGGETQYF.

The chain uses TRBV7-9 and TRBJ1-1; D gene uncertain. Germline V gene sequence: CDR1 SEHNR, CDR2 FQNEAQ (reference sequence). The ends were cut back, 5 bases at V and 0 bases at J, with 10 bases in the middle. The CDR3 runs to 14 residues. The chain's CDR3 is CASSPNPVNTEAFF. DNA of the CDR3: TGTGCCAGCAGCCCTAACCCGGTGAACACTGAAGCTTTCTTT.